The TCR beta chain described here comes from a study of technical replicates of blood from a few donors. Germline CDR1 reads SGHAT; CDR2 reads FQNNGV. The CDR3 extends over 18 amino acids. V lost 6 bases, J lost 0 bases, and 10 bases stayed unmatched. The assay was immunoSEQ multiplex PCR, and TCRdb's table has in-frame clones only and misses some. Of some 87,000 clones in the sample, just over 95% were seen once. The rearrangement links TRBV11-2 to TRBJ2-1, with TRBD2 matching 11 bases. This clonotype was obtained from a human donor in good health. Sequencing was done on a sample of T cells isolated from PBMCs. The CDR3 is CASSRLAGSAGSYNEQFF. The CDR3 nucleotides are TGTGCCAGCAGTCGACTAGCGGGAAGCGCGGGCTCCTACAATGAGCAGTTCTTC.